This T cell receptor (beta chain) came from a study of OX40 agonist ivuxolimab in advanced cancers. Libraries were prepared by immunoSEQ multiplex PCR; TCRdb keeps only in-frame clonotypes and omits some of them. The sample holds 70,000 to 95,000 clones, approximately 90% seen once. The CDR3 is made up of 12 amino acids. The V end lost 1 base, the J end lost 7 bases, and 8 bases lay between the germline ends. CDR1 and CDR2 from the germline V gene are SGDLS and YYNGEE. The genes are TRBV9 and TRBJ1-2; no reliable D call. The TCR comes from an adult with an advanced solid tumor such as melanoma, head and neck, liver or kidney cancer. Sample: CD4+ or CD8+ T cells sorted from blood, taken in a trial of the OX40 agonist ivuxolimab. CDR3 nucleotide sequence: TGTGCCAGCAGCGTACCCCTCAGTGGCTACACCTTC. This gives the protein CASSVPLSGYTF.